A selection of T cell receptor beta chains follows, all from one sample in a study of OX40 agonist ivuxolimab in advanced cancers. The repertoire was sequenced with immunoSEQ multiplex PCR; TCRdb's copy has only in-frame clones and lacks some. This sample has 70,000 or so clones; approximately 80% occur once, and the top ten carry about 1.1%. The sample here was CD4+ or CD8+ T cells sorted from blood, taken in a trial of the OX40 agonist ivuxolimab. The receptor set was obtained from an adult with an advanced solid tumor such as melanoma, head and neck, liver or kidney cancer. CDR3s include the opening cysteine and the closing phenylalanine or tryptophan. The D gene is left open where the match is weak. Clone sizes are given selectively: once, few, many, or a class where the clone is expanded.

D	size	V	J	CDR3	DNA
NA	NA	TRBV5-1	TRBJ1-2	CASSPDLANYGYTF	TGCGCCAGCAGCCCGGATTTGGCTAACTATGGCTACACCTTC
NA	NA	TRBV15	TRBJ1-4	CATSRDFGGNEKLFF	TGTGCCACCAGCAGAGATTTCGGGGGGAATGAAAAACTGTTTTTT
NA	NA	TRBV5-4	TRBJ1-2	CASSLDRDGYTF	TGTGCCAGCAGCTTGGACAGGGATGGCTACACCTTC
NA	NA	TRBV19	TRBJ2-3	CASSSTVSTDTQYF	TGTGCCAGTAGTTCGACAGTTAGCACAGATACGCAGTATTTT
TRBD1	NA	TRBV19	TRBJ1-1	CASSVGQGNTEAFF	TGTGCCAGTAGTGTGGGACAGGGGAACACTGAAGCTTTCTTT
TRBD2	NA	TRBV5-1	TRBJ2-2	CASSSSTSGGARAGELFF	TGCGCCAGCAGCTCATCGACTAGCGGGGGGGCAAGGGCCGGGGAGCTGTTTTTT
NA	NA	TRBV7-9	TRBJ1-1	CASSLGDLNTEAFF	TGTGCCAGCAGCCTTGGGGATTTGAACACTGAAGCTTTCTTT
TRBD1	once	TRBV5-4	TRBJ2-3	CASSATGTDTQYF	TGTGCCAGCAGCGCGACAGGGACAGATACGCAGTATTTT
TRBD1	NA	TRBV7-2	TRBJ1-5	CASSATGTGDQPQHF	TGTGCCAGCAGCGCAACCGGGACAGGGGATCAGCCCCAGCATTTT
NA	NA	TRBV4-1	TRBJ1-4	CASSQARTASNEKLFF	TGCGCCAGCAGCCAAGCTCGGACAGCCTCTAATGAAAAACTGTTTTTT